Shown below are 26 T cell receptor beta chains from a single sample sequenced in a study of CD8 T cells in ankylosing spondylitis. Antigen specificity for these receptors is unknown. TCRdb itself ran the 5' RACE reads through MiXCR, one entry per CDR3 protein. The sample records approximately 550,000 distinct CDR3 sequences, more than 9.5% being singletons. Study-wide results and caveats: Apparently characteristic of ankylosing spondylitis blood was a TCR beta motif (about eight highly homologous variants).

The sequencing input was blood, either unsorted or a sorted T cell fraction (not recorded which). These TCRs come from a male donor with ankylosing spondylitis.

This clonotype was detected only a few times. The gene calls are TRBV5-5 and TRBJ1-2; D gene uncertain. This CDR3 region has 14 residues. The V gene lost 4 bases and the J gene lost 7 bases, with 17 bases spanning the gap. Germline assignment: CDR1 SGHKS and CDR2 YYEKEE (reference sequence). As DNA, the CDR3 is TGTGCCAGCAGCATGGATGACGGTCGAGCTGGCTACACCTTC. Protein: CASSMDDGRAGYTF.

This clonotype was found a few times. This chain joins TRBV5-5 and TRBJ2-3; 7 bases line up with TRBD1. Trimming took 0 bases from V and 4 from J; bases not matched to a gene: 5. Germline lookup yields CDR1 SGHKS and CDR2 YYEKEE (reference sequence). This CDR3 region has 15 residues. In DNA, the CDR3 is TGTGCCAGCAGCTTGGGGACAGGTCCCGCAGATACGCAGTATTTT. This codes for CASSLGTGPADTQYF.

Only a few counts were recorded for this clonotype. The genes are TRBV20-1 and TRBJ1-5; 10 bases are a match to TRBD1. V gave up 6 bases and J gave up 3 bases; unmatched junction bases: 8. CDR1 is DFQATT, CDR2 SNEGSKA, per germline (reference sequence). The CDR3 sequence is 15 residues long. The CDR3 sequence is CSANDRGQINQPQHF. Written as DNA, the CDR3 is TGCAGTGCCAATGACAGGGGGCAAATCAATCAGCCCCAGCATTTT.

V gene TRBV5-1 combines with J gene TRBJ2-1; 9 bases align to TRBD2. The CDR3 is 17 residues long. The ends lost 4 bases at V and 1 base at J; junction bases unmatched: 9. CDR1 and CDR2 from the germline V gene are SGHRS and YFSETQ. Here the CDR3 reads CASSRSLAGFSYNEQFF. CDR3 sequence (DNA): TGCGCCAGCAGCAGGAGTCTAGCGGGATTTTCCTACAATGAGCAGTTCTTC.

The chain employs TRBV7-2 and TRBJ1-1, with D perhaps matching TRBD1 (6 bases). Germline CDR1 and CDR2: SGHTA and FQGNSA. This CDR3 contains 14 residues. Trimming took 3 bases from V and 4 from J, leaving 12 bases between them. The CDR3 nucleotides are TGTGCCAGCAGCTTTACTGGACAGATCACTGAAGCTTTCTTT. Translating it yields CASSFTGQITEAFF.

The genes are TRBV25-1 and TRBJ1-5; no firm D call. The CDR3 totals 13 residues. Germline V gene sequence: CDR1 MGHDK, CDR2 SYGVNS. Trimming stripped 3 bases from V and 3 bases from J, with 6 bases between. The CDR3 sequence is CASSERHNQPQHF. DNA for the CDR3: TGTGCCAGCAGTGAGAGGCACAATCAGCCCCAGCATTTT. Full variable domain (outside the CDR3, taken from reference TRBV25-1 and TRBJ1-5): EADIYQTPRYLVIGTGKKITLECSQTMGHDKMYWYQQDPGMELHLIHYSYGVNSTEKGDLSSESTVSRIRTEHFPLTLESARPSHTSQYLCASSERHNQPQHFGDGTRLSIL.

The rearrangement links TRBV29-1 to TRBJ2-3; 8 positions match TRBD2. The CDR3 sequence is 13 residues long. J gave up 2 bases and V 8 bases, and 6 bases lay outside the gene matches. Germline CDR1 and CDR2: SQVTM and ANQGSEA. The CDR3 region is CSTRLAITDTQYF. The CDR3 coding sequence is TGCAGCACCCGACTAGCGATCACAGATACGCAGTATTTT.

The chain joins TRBV12-5 to TRBJ2-3; D is unresolved. The CDR3 has 10 residues. Trimming pared 5 bases from V and 5 bases from J, leaving 2 bases between. CDR1 LGHNT and CDR2 FRNRAP come from the germline V gene. The CDR3 nucleotides read TGTGCTAGTGGTGGAGATACGCAGTATTTT. Protein product: CASGGDTQYF. The variable domain in full, with the rest retrieved from reference TRBV12-5 and TRBJ2-3, is DARVTQTPRHKVTEMGQEVTMRCQPILGHNTVFWYRQTMMQGLELLAYFRNRAPLDDSGMPKDRFSAEMPDATLATLKIQPSEPRDSAVYFCASGGDTQYFGPGTRLTVL.

The chain recombines TRBV11-2 with TRBJ2-3; D unresolved. Germline values: CDR1 SGHAT, CDR2 FQNNGV. Trimming took off 3 bases at V and 2 bases at J, with 15 bases between the two ends. The CDR3 is made up of 16 amino acids. The CDR3 loop reads CASSFNFRGYTDTQYF. In nucleotides, the CDR3 is TGTGCCAGCAGCTTTAATTTCCGTGGGTACACAGATACGCAGTATTTT.

This clonotype was seen ten or more times. The chain joins TRBV7-2 to TRBJ2-7; D may be TRBD1 or TRBD2 (5 bases each). This CDR3 comprises 15 residues. Trimming stripped 5 bases from V and 3 bases from J, with 17 bases between. Looked up from germline, CDR1 is SGHTA and CDR2 is FQGNSA. The CDR3 protein is CASSPVGVVFYEQYF. DNA for the CDR3: TGTGCCAGCAGCCCGGTGGGGGTGGTGTTCTACGAGCAGTACTTC.

The chain links TRBV30 to TRBJ2-1; D possibly corresponds to TRBD1 (5 bases). V gave up 1 base and J gave up 8 bases, with 9 bases separating them. This CDR3 region has 12 residues. CDR1 and CDR2 from the germline V gene are GTSNPN and SVGIG (reference sequence). The DNA of the CDR3 is TGTGCCTGGAGTGGGGGCCTAGATGAGCAGTTCTTC. This encodes CAWSGGLDEQFF.

This clonotype was detected a few times. CDR3: CSVGLAGQETQYF. For the CDR3, the DNA is TGCAGCGTTGGTCTAGCGGGGCAAGAGACCCAGTACTTC. This rearrangement joins TRBV29-1 to TRBJ2-5; 9 bases match TRBD2. J lost 2 bases, V lost 4 bases, and 2 bases had no gene match. The length of the CDR3 is 13 residues. Germline CDR1 is SQVTM and CDR2 is ANQGSEA.

This clonotype was counted a few times. V is TRBV29-1 and J is TRBJ2-2, with D unclear. V gave up 7 bases and J gave up 4 bases, with 10 bases separating them. There are 12 residues in the CDR3. Per the germline V gene, CDR1 is SQVTM and CDR2 is ANQGSEA. CDR3 nucleotides: TGCAGCGCCCAGCCATTCACCGGGGAGCTGTTTTTT. This gives the protein CSAQPFTGELFF.

This clonotype has more than one count but fewer than ten. The chain recombines TRBV6-2 or TRBV6-3 with TRBJ2-5, with 9 bases that match TRBD2. The CDR3 loop spans 17 amino acids. Germline V gene lookup returns CDR1 MNHEY and CDR2 SVGEGT. The junction had 11 bases not matched to a gene; V was cut back by 4 bases and J by 2 bases. In DNA, the CDR3 is TGTGCCAGCAGTTTTGGTCCTAGCGGGACGGTTCAAGAGACCCAGTACTTC. This gives the protein CASSFGPSGTVQETQYF.

The chain joins TRBV15 to TRBJ1-2; tentative D call: TRBD1 (5 bases). This CDR3 is 15 amino acids long. Trimming removed 0 bases at V and 4 bases at J, with 12 bases between. Germline V CDR1 and CDR2: LNHNV, YYDKDF (reference sequence). CDR3 in DNA: TGTGCCACCAGCAGAGAGGCCGACAGCCTCTATGGCTACACCTTC. Amino acid sequence: CATSREADSLYGYTF.

This clonotype was observed many times. This chain connects TRBV5-1 to TRBJ1-1, with D possibly matching TRBD1 (5 bases). Trimming took off 0 bases at V and 4 bases at J, with 10 bases between the two ends. The CDR3 is 14 amino acids. CDR1 and CDR2 from the germline V gene are SGHRS and YFSETQ. DNA of the CDR3: TGCGCCAGCAGCTTGGCCGGGGCGGGCACTGAAGCTTTCTTT. Translation: CASSLAGAGTEAFF.

The chain links TRBV29-1 to TRBJ1-1, with unresolved D. CDR1 SQVTM and CDR2 ANQGSEA come from the germline V gene. The germline V and J ends were trimmed by 7 bases and 1 base, with 13 bases remaining between them. The CDR3 has 13 amino acids. CDR3: CSAGTGGNTEAFF. The CDR3 nucleotides read TGCAGCGCTGGCACGGGCGGGAACACTGAAGCTTTCTTT. The variable domain in full, with the rest retrieved from reference TRBV29-1 and TRBJ1-1, is SAVISQKPSRDICQRGTSLTIQCQVDSQVTMMFWYRQQPGQSLTLIATANQGSEATYESGFVIDKFPISRPNLTFSTLTVSNMSPEDSSIYLCSAGTGGNTEAFFGQGTRLTVV.

This clonotype has more than one count but fewer than ten. This chain uses TRBV27 with TRBJ2-5; 12 bases align to TRBD1. Germline V gene data show CDR1 as MNHEY and CDR2 as SMNVEV (reference sequence). The CDR3 is 14 amino acids. Trimming took 6 bases from V and 7 from J; bases not matched to a gene: 6. CDR3 bases: TGTGCCAGCAGAGGGACAGGGGGCGTAGGGACCCAGTACTTC. It yields the protein CASRGTGGVGTQYF.

This clonotype has a count of ten or more. The V and J genes are TRBV7-9 and TRBJ1-1; 10 nucleotides match TRBD1. Trimming took 5 bases from V and 5 from J; bases not matched to a gene: 8. The CDR3 covers 15 residues. The V gene's germline CDR1 is SEHNR and CDR2 FQNEAQ (reference sequence). CDR3 protein: CASSRQGARGTEAFF. In DNA form, the CDR3 reads TGTGCCAGCAGCCGACAGGGGGCGAGAGGTACTGAAGCTTTCTTT.

This clonotype was seen more than once but under ten times. The CDR3 is CASSYRDPTDTQYF. CDR3 nucleotide sequence: TGTGCCAGCAGTTACCGGGACCCGACCGATACGCAGTATTTT. The chain joins TRBV6-5 to TRBJ2-3; D could derive from TRBD1 or TRBD2 (5 bases each). Trimming cost V 2 bases and J 6 bases, with 12 bases left between them. The CDR3 contains 14 residues. Germline assignment: CDR1 MNHEY and CDR2 SVGAGI.

This clonotype appeared a few times. V and J are TRBV20-1 and TRBJ2-3; 10 bases line up with TRBD2. Germline trimming cut 6 bases from V and 10 bases from J; bases unmatched to any gene: 16. The CDR3 extends over 15 amino acids. CDR1 and CDR2 from the germline V gene are DFQATT and SNEGSKA (reference sequence). CDR3 sequence reads: CSALAEREGSWAQYF. The CDR3 coding sequence is TGCAGTGCCCTCGCTGAGCGGGAGGGGAGTTGGGCGCAGTATTTT.

This clonotype was seen more than once but under ten times. The chain carries TRBV10-2 and TRBJ2-7, with 8 bases aligning to TRBD2. The germline V gene encodes CDR1 WSHSY and CDR2 SAAADI. This CDR3 contains 14 residues. V shed 3 bases and J 6 bases; nucleotides not matched to a gene: 7. In nucleotides, the CDR3 is TGCGCCAGCAGTGATGAACGGGGGGGGCGCGAGCAGTACGTC. It encodes CASSDERGGREQYV.

This clonotype was counted only a few times. The J gene is TRBJ2-1, the V gene TRBV29-1; D might be TRBD1 (5 bases). CDR1 is SQVTM, CDR2 ANQGSEA, per germline. Trimming pared 7 bases from V and 4 bases from J, leaving 11 bases between. The CDR3 spans 12 residues. The CDR3 sequence: CSAQTEYNEQFF. CDR3 nucleotides: TGCAGCGCTCAGACAGAGTACAATGAGCAGTTCTTC.

This sequence joins TRBV12-3 or TRBV12-4 and TRBJ1-2, with TRBD1 identical over 7 bases. The ends lost 5 bases at V and 7 bases at J; junction bases unmatched: 13. CDR3 length equals 15 residues. The CDR3 loop is CASSTYSRGSRGYTF. In DNA, the CDR3 is TGTGCCAGCAGTACATATTCCAGGGGGAGTCGTGGCTACACCTTC.

This clonotype was seen at least ten times. This chain joins TRBV5-1 and TRBJ2-3; D is unclear. V was trimmed by 2 bases and J by 0 bases, leaving 10 bases between them. The CDR3 length is 15 residues. From germline, CDR1 is SGHRS and CDR2 YFSETQ. Here the CDR3 reads CASSFEDGSTDTQYF. DNA of the CDR3: TGCGCCAGCAGCTTTGAGGACGGTAGCACAGATACGCAGTATTTT.

The J gene is TRBJ2-3, the V gene TRBV10-1; possible D gene TRBD2, 6 bases. The CDR3 spans 15 residues. V dropped 3 bases and J dropped 2 bases, with 12 bases sitting between them. Germline loops: CDR1 WNHNN, CDR2 SYGVQD (reference sequence). The CDR3 sequence: CASSDELADTDTQYF. CDR3 sequence (DNA): TGCGCCAGCAGTGACGAACTAGCCGACACAGATACGCAGTATTTT.